This TCR beta chain is from a study of T cell repertoires in cytomegalovirus infection (dated by TCRdb to the late 2010s). Regarding the study in general: Donor HLA type was relevant to the analysis, as public TCR beta signatures indicated carriage of CMV infection together with the matching HLA type. Study-wide findings and limitations: The ex vivo response was dominated by HLA-C-restricted CMV-specific TCR beta clonotypes, and the single most frequent clonotype in two of eight donors was supplied by these HLA-C-restricted clonotypes. Cumulative frequency of public TCR beta family members discriminated carriers of CMV infection plus the relevant HLA type in this cohort and an independent roughly 340-donor cohort.

Instrument on record: Illumina HiSeq 1500. TCRdb passed the public sequencing reads through fastp at Q25 and MiXCR, retaining productive beta sequences. A single entry per CDR3 protein holds the most common genes and DNA from its merged rows. The sample table contains roughly 600,000 distinct CDR3 sequences; only one count was recorded for about 24% of them. The leading ten clones occupy 8% of the sample. Many counts were recorded for this clonotype. What antigen it recognizes has not been identified. Per-base quality was not reported, and no clone a single base away is much larger than it. The CDR3 numbers 15 residues from cysteine through phenylalanine. The CDR3 DNA has 45 bases and is translated from base 1. V and J lose 5 bases and 2 bases, and a span of 13 bases separates them.

This sequence uses TRBV12-3 or TRBV12-4 and TRBJ1-5; the D segment could be TRBD1, given 5 matching bases. Material: CD8+ T cells from PBMCs. This clonotype was sampled from a human donor in good health (CMV status not recorded). Some clones in this sample may be carry-over from other donors' samples. DNA sequence: TGTGCCAGCAGTGGGGACCTTGGAGGCAATCAGCCCCAGCATTTT. This gives the protein CASSGDLGGNQPQHF.